The rows below give T cell receptor beta chains drawn from one sample of a study of T cell responses to AZD1222 COVID-19 vaccine. Using immunoSEQ multiplex PCR, the repertoire was profiled, and TCRdb retains in-frame clones only, with some absent. The sample lists 140,000 to 150,000 clones, roughly 90% occurring once. Sample: peripheral blood, taken on day 0 of AZD1222 vaccination. The receptors derive from an adult in good health. The CDR3 runs from the conserved cysteine through the conserved F or W. The D gene is left open where the match is weak. Size values are once, few and many counts, or a class for expanded clones, and some rows have none.

size,J,V,D,DNA,CDR3
NA,TRBJ2-7,TRBV27,NA,TGTGCCAGCAGTCTACGGGGACCTCCGAGAGCCTACGAGCAGTACTTC,CASSLRGPPRAYEQYF
NA,TRBJ1-6,TRBV7-8,NA,TGTGCCAGCAGCTTAGACAGGGAGAGTTCACCCCTCCACTTT,CASSLDRESSPLHF
NA,TRBJ1-1,TRBV5-6,TRBD1,TGTGCCAGCAGCTTTCAGGGGGTCGATTTCCTGAACACTGAAGCTTTCTTT,CASSFQGVDFLNTEAFF
NA,TRBJ2-3,TRBV11-2,NA,TGTGCCAGCAGCTTAGATGATATGCCGACAGTGGGAACAGATACGCAGTATTTT,CASSLDDMPTVGTDTQYF
NA,TRBJ2-3,TRBV7-7,NA,TGTGCCAGCAGTCGCGGCCCTAGCACAGATACGCAGTATTTT,CASSRGPSTDTQYF
once,TRBJ2-6,TRBV25-1,TRBD1,TGTGCCAGCAGTAGCACAGGGGATACCAACGTCCTGACTTTC,CASSSTGDTNVLTF
NA,TRBJ1-3,TRBV7-2,NA,TGTGCCAGCAGCTTCCAGGGATACTCTGGAAACACCATATATTTT,CASSFQGYSGNTIYF
NA,TRBJ1-1,TRBV11-3,NA,TGTGCCAGCAGCCCGGGGGGCAGGAACACTGAAGCTTTCTTT,CASSPGGRNTEAFF
NA,TRBJ1-2,TRBV6-5,TRBD1,TGTGCCAGCAGGAACAGGGGGGACGGCTATGGCTACACCTTC,CASRNRGDGYGYTF
NA,TRBJ2-5,TRBV7-8,NA,TGTGCCAGCACCCACAGGGCGACTAGCTCTCCCCGGGGCCAAGAGACCCAGTACTTC,CASTHRATSSPRGQETQYF
NA,TRBJ2-1,TRBV7-9,TRBD1,TGTGCCAGCAGATCAGGACAGGGCGACAATGAGCAGTTCTTC,CASRSGQGDNEQFF
NA,TRBJ2-7,TRBV27,NA,TGTGCCAGCAGTTTAGGGGGTCCGGGATACGAGCAGTACTTC,CASSLGGPGYEQYF
NA,TRBJ1-4,TRBV3-1/TRBV3-2,TRBD1,TGTGCCAGCAGTCCTTCCGGGACAGGGAGTGAAAAACTGTTTTTT,CASSPSGTGSEKLFF
NA,TRBJ2-7,TRBV28,NA,TGTGCCACAGGACAGAGCCTCTACGAGCAGTACTTC,CATGQSLYEQYF
NA,TRBJ2-5,TRBV28,TRBD2,TGTGCCAGCAGTTCAGCGGGGGAGACCCAGTACTTC,CASSSAGETQYF